Presented here are 31 T cell receptor beta chains from one specimen sequenced in a study of early T cells in non-severe SARS-CoV-2 infection. TCRdb analysed the 5' RACE reads with MiXCR anew, one entry per CDR3 protein. The repertoire holds tens of thousands of distinct CDR3 sequences, with roughly an eighth as singletons. Sample: whole blood, taken at baseline. The receptors come from an adult who was a healthcare worker with PCR-confirmed SARS-CoV-2 infection or an uninfected control (not recorded which).

This clonotype was counted many times. This chain uses TRBV7-3 with TRBJ2-5; D may correspond to TRBD1 or TRBD2 (5 bases each). CDR1 is SGHTA and CDR2 is FQGTGA in the germline V gene. V was cut by 5 bases and J by 1 base, with 14 bases left in between. The length of the CDR3 is 15 residues. CDR3 in amino acids: CASSRDLNTQETQYF. DNA for the CDR3: TGTGCCAGCAGCCGGGACCTCAACACCCAAGAGACCCAGTACTTC.

This clonotype was counted ten times or more. As DNA, the CDR3 is TGTGCCAGCAGCTTGTTGCAGGGTATCTACAATGAGCAGTTCTTC. It specifies CASSLLQGIYNEQFF. This chain connects TRBV5-5 to TRBJ2-1; a weak D match, TRBD1 (5 bases). Per germline, CDR1 SGHKS and CDR2 YYEKEE (reference sequence). V lost 1 base and J lost 3, with 11 bases in between. This CDR3 region has 15 residues.

CDR3: CASSLDVGVGYEQYF. The CDR3 DNA reads TGTGCCAGCAGCTTAGACGTGGGAGTAGGCTACGAGCAGTACTTC. J is TRBJ2-7 and V is TRBV11-2, with a possible D match to TRBD2 (5 bases). This CDR3 has 15 residues. CDR1 is SGHAT and CDR2 is FQNNGV in the germline V gene. With 0 bases removed from V and 3 bases from J, the gap between germline ends came to 12 bases.

The chain carries TRBV19 and TRBJ2-1, with 11 bases that match TRBD2. Per germline, CDR1 LNHDA and CDR2 SQIVND (reference sequence). With 3 bases clipped from V and 6 bases from J, the junction kept 4 bases outside the gene matches. CDR3 length equals 15 residues. The CDR3 DNA follows: TGTGCCAGTAGTATGGTAGCGGGAGGGTTCAATGAGCAGTTCTTC. This gives the protein CASSMVAGGFNEQFF.

The gene calls are TRBV11-3 and TRBJ2-7, with a weak D call TRBD2 (6 bases). Per the germline V gene, CDR1 is SGHNT and CDR2 is YENEEA. The CDR3 extends over 15 amino acids. V lost 2 bases and J lost 2, with 13 bases in between. CDR3 loop: CASSLPLQRAYEQYF. The DNA of the CDR3 is TGTGCCAGCAGCTTACCGCTCCAGCGGGCCTACGAGCAGTACTTC.

The chain couples TRBV28 to TRBJ1-1; D uncertain. The ends were cut back, 10 bases at V and 4 bases at J, with 10 bases in the middle. The CDR3 covers 11 residues. Looked up from germline, CDR1 is MDHEN and CDR2 is SYDVKM. This CDR3 is CATEGGTEAFF. The CDR3, as DNA: TGTGCCACGGAGGGTGGCACTGAAGCTTTCTTT.

This sequence joins TRBV4-2 and TRBJ2-3; D is unresolved. Germline values: CDR1 LGHNA, CDR2 YNFKEQ. The CDR3 covers 13 residues. Trimming shortened V by 1 base and J by 8 bases, and 10 bases separated the two germline ends. The CDR3 nucleotides read TGTGCCAGCAGCCAAGGGACCCCTCCTACGCAGTATTTT. Protein product: CASSQGTPPTQYF.

The genes are TRBV4-1 and TRBJ2-1, with D possibly TRBD2 on 6 matching bases. Germline loops: CDR1 MGHRA, CDR2 YSYEKL. CDR3 size: 18 residues. V lost 4 bases, J lost 4 bases, and 23 bases lay in between. The CDR3 DNA sequence: TGCGCCAGCAGCCCGGGAGCTTTTCGACTTCACCATTACAATGAGCAGTTCTTC. As protein: CASSPGAFRLHHYNEQFF.

The V gene is TRBV29-1, the J gene TRBJ2-2, with a weak D call TRBD2 (5 bases). V gave up 6 bases and J gave up 3 bases, with 5 bases separating them. This CDR3 has 11 residues. Germline V CDR1 and CDR2: SQVTM, ANQGSEA. The DNA of the CDR3 is TGCAGCGTCGGGGACACCGGGGAGCTGTTTTTT. This codes for CSVGDTGELFF.

This clonotype was seen more than once but under ten times. The CDR3 here is CASSLDPSTGIYEQYF. CDR3 nucleotides: TGCGCCAGCAGCCTTGATCCATCGACAGGAATCTACGAGCAGTACTTC. The chain carries TRBV5-1 and TRBJ2-7, with a weak D call TRBD1 (6 bases). The CDR3 is 16 residues long. Germline values: CDR1 SGHRS, CDR2 YFSETQ. Trimming removed 4 bases from V and 3 bases from J, with 20 bases in between.

In its sample, this clonotype was seen once. The chain carries TRBV19 and TRBJ2-7; 10 bases fit TRBD1. Per germline, CDR1 LNHDA and CDR2 SQIVND (reference sequence). V was clipped by 4 bases and J by 5 bases; unmatched bases: 5. The CDR3 loop spans 14 amino acids. CDR3 sequence (DNA): TGTGCCAGTAGTACCCGGGACAGGGGCAACGAGCAGTACTTC. Protein product: CASSTRDRGNEQYF.

The chain is built from TRBV29-1 and TRBJ1-1; D is undetermined. CDR1 is SQVTM and CDR2 is ANQGSEA in the germline V gene. This CDR3 region has 12 residues. The germline V and J ends were trimmed by 6 bases and 3 bases, with 11 bases remaining between them. The CDR3 DNA reads TGCAGCGTCCCTGCGGGTTACACTGAAGCTTTCTTT. Residues: CSVPAGYTEAFF.

In this sample, this clonotype turned up a few times. V gene TRBV12-3 or TRBV12-4 combines with J gene TRBJ2-3; D ambiguous. CDR3 length: 16 amino acids. Trimming cost V 6 bases and J 0 bases, with 16 bases left between them. This CDR3 reads CASSRLLDASTDTQYF. The CDR3 DNA is TGTGCCAGCAGCCGCCTCCTGGACGCTAGCACAGATACGCAGTATTTT.

This clonotype was detected only a few times. The chain employs TRBV25-1 and TRBJ2-7; TRBD2 aligns across 10 bases. Germline V gene lookup returns CDR1 MGHDK and CDR2 SYGVNS. J lost 3 bases, V lost 3 bases, and 8 bases had no gene match. CDR3 length: 16 amino acids. The CDR3 reads CASSDNRTSGVYEQYF. In nucleotides, the CDR3 is TGTGCCAGCAGTGATAACAGGACTAGCGGCGTCTACGAGCAGTACTTC.

This clonotype was counted at least ten times. J is TRBJ2-7 and V is TRBV20-1; no reliable D call. Trimming cost V 6 bases and J 0 bases, with 15 bases left between them. CDR1 and CDR2 from the germline V gene are DFQATT and SNEGSKA (reference sequence). This CDR3 contains 14 residues. The CDR3 region has the DNA TGCAGTGCAAAGACGCAGGTTAGCTCCTACGAGCAGTACTTC. Its translation is CSAKTQVSSYEQYF.

This clonotype came up a few times. The V gene is TRBV6-2 or TRBV6-3, the J gene TRBJ2-3; 7 positions match TRBD2. The CDR3 totals 16 residues. CDR1 MNHEY and CDR2 SVGEGT come from the germline V gene. The J segment lost 1 base and the V segment lost 6 bases, leaving 10 bases of the junction unmatched. As DNA, the CDR3 is TGTGCCAGCAGCGACGTAGCGGGCTTTGGCACAGATACGCAGTATTTT. Amino acids: CASSDVAGFGTDTQYF.

This chain links TRBV24-1 with TRBJ1-1; the match to TRBD1 covers 10 bases. Germline V gives CDR1 KGHDR, CDR2 SFDVKD. This CDR3 contains 15 residues. V gave up 5 bases and J gave up 3 bases; unmatched junction bases: 5. The CDR3 protein is CATSAPGTGDTEAFF. CDR3 sequence (DNA): TGTGCCACCAGTGCCCCCGGGACAGGGGACACTGAAGCTTTCTTT.

This clonotype was observed a handful of times. The chain carries TRBV25-1 and TRBJ1-1; no clear D. Germline loops: CDR1 MGHDK, CDR2 SYGVNS. V was shortened by 5 bases and J by 5 bases, with 12 bases between the two germline ends. This CDR3 region has 13 residues. CDR3 coding DNA: TGTGCCAGCAGTCTAGGGCGATATACTGAAGCTTTCTTT. It yields the protein CASSLGRYTEAFF.

This clonotype is a singleton in its sample. This chain uses TRBV7-2 with TRBJ2-3; D is undetermined. Per germline, CDR1 SGHTA and CDR2 FQGNSA. V lost 0 bases and J 6 bases, leaving 22 bases between the germline ends. The CDR3 is 18 amino acids. The CDR3 is CASSLASGRWELADTQYF. For the CDR3, the DNA is TGTGCCAGCAGCTTAGCTTCAGGCCGATGGGAACTTGCGGATACGCAGTATTTT.

The chain has TRBV28 and TRBJ1-4; D is unclear. This CDR3 contains 13 residues. Trimming shortened V by 11 bases and J by 0 bases, and 10 bases separated the two germline ends. Germline values: CDR1 MDHEN, CDR2 SYDVKM. CDR3 sequence: CASGDTTNEKLFF. CDR3 DNA sequence: TGTGCCTCCGGAGACACAACTAATGAAAAACTGTTTTTT.

This clonotype has a handful of counts. The V gene is TRBV6-2 or TRBV6-3, the J gene TRBJ2-1; 11 bases are a match to TRBD2. The CDR3 has 15 residues. Germline-derived CDR1 and CDR2 are MNHEY and SVGEGT. The ends lost 10 bases at V and 6 bases at J; junction bases unmatched: 11. CDR3 amino acids: CATRIAGGKSNEQFF. CDR3 coding DNA: TGTGCCACCAGAATAGCGGGGGGGAAGAGCAATGAGCAGTTCTTC.

V gene TRBV5-1 combines with J gene TRBJ2-1; D may match TRBD1 or TRBD2 (5 bases each). V dropped 0 bases and J dropped 2 bases, with 9 bases sitting between them. The CDR3 is 15 amino acids. Germline CDR1 and CDR2: SGHRS and YFSETQ. The CDR3 protein is CASSLVPGPYNEQFF. As DNA, the CDR3 is TGCGCCAGCAGCTTGGTTCCGGGACCCTACAATGAGCAGTTCTTC.

Many counts were recorded for this clonotype. The chain has TRBV4-3 and TRBJ2-1; 7 bases match TRBD2. This CDR3 comprises 12 residues. J gave up 12 bases and V 1 base, and 3 bases lay outside the gene matches. CDR1 is LGHNA, CDR2 YSLEER, per germline. The CDR3 sequence: CASSQVTGGQFF. In DNA form, the CDR3 reads TGCGCCAGCAGCCAAGTAACGGGGGGGCAGTTCTTC.

Many counts were recorded for this clonotype. The CDR3 sequence is CASSRGHQETQYF. DNA of the CDR3: TGTGCCAGCAGCCGGGGACACCAAGAGACCCAGTACTTC. The chain links TRBV7-6 to TRBJ2-5; either TRBD1 or TRBD2 may fit D (5 bases each). In germline, CDR1 is SGHVS, CDR2 FNYEAQ. There are 13 residues in the CDR3. The ends were cut back, 5 bases at V and 0 bases at J, with 7 bases in the middle.

The table lists this clonotype with many counts. V and J are TRBV7-3 and TRBJ2-6, with a possible D match to TRBD2 (6 bases). V lost 0 bases and J lost 4, with 7 bases in between. Germline V gene lookup returns CDR1 SGHTA and CDR2 FQGTGA. CDR3 length: 15 residues. The CDR3 protein is CASSLTAGGANVLTF. DNA for the CDR3: TGTGCCAGCAGCTTAACAGCGGGCGGGGCCAACGTCCTGACTTTC. Filled out from reference TRBV7-3 and TRBJ2-6, the complete variable domain reads GAGVSQTPSNKVTEKGKYVELRCDPISGHTALYWYRQSLGQGPEFLIYFQGTGAADDSGLPNDRFFAVRPEGSVSTLKIQRTERGDSAVYLCASSLTAGGANVLTFGAGSRLTVL.

This clonotype was seen a few times. This rearrangement joins TRBV21-1 to TRBJ1-5; the table's D call, TRBD1, has no DNA check behind it. TRBV21-1 is a known pseudogene. The CDR3 extends over 14 amino acids. The CDR3 protein is CASSKRQKNQPQHF. CDR3 sequence (DNA): TGTGCCAGCAGCAAGAGACAGAAAAATCAGCCCCAGCATTTT.

This clonotype has a handful of counts. The chain has TRBV3-1 and TRBJ2-7; a weak D match, TRBD1 (5 bases). V was cut by 5 bases and J by 2 bases, with 13 bases left in between. This CDR3 spans 14 amino acids. The germline V gene has CDR1 LGHDT and CDR2 YNNKEL (reference sequence). The CDR3 here is CASSGHPGAYEQYF. In nucleotides, the CDR3 is TGTGCCAGCAGCGGACACCCTGGGGCCTACGAGCAGTACTTC.

This chain joins TRBV12-3 or TRBV12-4 and TRBJ1-3, with 10 positions matching TRBD1. This CDR3 is built from 14 residues. Losses at the gene ends were 6 bases for V and 6 bases for J; bases not matched to a gene: 5. The CDR3 bases are TGTGCCAGCAGAAGGACAGGGGGTGCAAACACCATATATTTT. This sequence encodes CASRRTGGANTIYF.

This clonotype occurred many times. The genes are TRBV20-1 and TRBJ2-7, with 11 bases identical to TRBD2. This CDR3 contains 14 residues. V lost 5 bases and J lost 2; bases outside the gene matches: 5. The V gene's germline CDR1 is DFQATT and CDR2 SNEGSKA (reference sequence). For the CDR3, the DNA is TGCAGTGCTCCTGGACTAGCGGGTACCTACGAGCAGTACTTC. Protein: CSAPGLAGTYEQYF.

This clonotype was detected many times. V gene TRBV12-3 or TRBV12-4 combines with J gene TRBJ1-5, with D unresolved. V dropped 2 bases and J dropped 7 bases, with 15 bases sitting between them. The CDR3 is 15 residues long. The CDR3 sequence: CASSLNGAGLQPQHF. CDR3 sequence (DNA): TGTGCCAGCAGTTTAAACGGCGCGGGGTTGCAGCCCCAGCATTTT.

This chain joins TRBV7-2 and TRBJ2-3, with 7 bases aligning to TRBD2. Per the germline V gene, CDR1 is SGHTA and CDR2 is FQGNSA. The V and J ends lost 3 bases and 2 bases, in that order; junction bases with no gene match: 2. The length of the CDR3 is 14 residues. CDR3 in DNA: TGTGCCAGCAGCTTTAGCGGGTTCACAGATACGCAGTATTTT. As protein: CASSFSGFTDTQYF. The full variable domain, with the rest looked up from reference TRBV7-2 and TRBJ2-3, is GAGVSQSPSNKVTEKGKDVELRCDPISGHTALYWYRQSLGQGLEFLIYFQGNSAPDKSGLPSDRFSAERTGGSVSTLTIQRTQQEDSAVYLCASSFSGFTDTQYFGPGTRLTVL.